Below, one T cell receptor (beta chain) is given with its context. As yet, its antigen is unknown. Some clones are missing from TCRdb's copy, which holds only in-frame ones; the method was immunoSEQ multiplex PCR. Altogether 2 million to 3 million clones are present, 80% to 95% being singletons, with the ten largest covering approximately 0.36%. The entry originates in a study of shared clonotypes between healthy human individuals. Study context: Two women and three men aged 18 to 49 served as donors. Each donor's CD4 naive and CD4 memory cells filled three plates apiece, CD8 naive two, and CD8 memory one. Findings and limits, study-wide: Clonotype sharing among the donors was expected to vary with sequencing depth. Clonotypes shared by all four sorted-subset donors had higher generation probabilities than non-shared clonotypes.

The CDR3 is made up of 14 amino acids. In germline, CDR1 is SGDLS, CDR2 YYNGEE. The V end was cut by 3 bases, the J end by 2 bases, with 10 bases between. This chain uses TRBV9 with TRBJ2-3; no clear D gene. The sequence was collected from a man aged 18 to 29 in good health. Some clones in this sample may be carry-over from other donors' samples. Sequenced: naive CD4+ T cells from PBMCs. Indicated subset: CD45RA+ positively selected. DNA of the CDR3: TGTGCCAGCAGCGCACACACATACACAGATACGCAGTATTTT. As protein: CASSAHTYTDTQYF.